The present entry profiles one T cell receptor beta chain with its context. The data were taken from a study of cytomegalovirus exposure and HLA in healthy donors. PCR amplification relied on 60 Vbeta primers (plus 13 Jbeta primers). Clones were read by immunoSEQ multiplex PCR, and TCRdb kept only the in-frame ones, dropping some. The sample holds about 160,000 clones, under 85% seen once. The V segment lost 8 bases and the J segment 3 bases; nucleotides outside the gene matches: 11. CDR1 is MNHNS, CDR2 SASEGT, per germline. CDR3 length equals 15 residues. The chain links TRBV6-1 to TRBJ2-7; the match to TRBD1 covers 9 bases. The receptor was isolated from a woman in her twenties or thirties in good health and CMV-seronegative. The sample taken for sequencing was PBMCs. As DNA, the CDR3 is TGTGCCAGCTTCCAACCGGGACAGGGTAGCTACGAGCAGTACTTC. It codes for CASFQPGQGSYEQYF.